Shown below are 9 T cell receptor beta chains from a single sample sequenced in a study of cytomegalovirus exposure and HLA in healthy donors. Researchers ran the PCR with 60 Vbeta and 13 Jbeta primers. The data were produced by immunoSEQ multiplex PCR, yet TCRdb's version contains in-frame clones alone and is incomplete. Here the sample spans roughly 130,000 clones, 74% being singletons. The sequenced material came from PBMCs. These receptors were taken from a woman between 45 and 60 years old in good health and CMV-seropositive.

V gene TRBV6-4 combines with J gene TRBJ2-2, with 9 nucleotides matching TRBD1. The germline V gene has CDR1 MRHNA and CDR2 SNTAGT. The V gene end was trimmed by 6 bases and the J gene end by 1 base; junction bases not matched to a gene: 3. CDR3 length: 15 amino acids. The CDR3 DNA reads TGTGCCAGCAGGCCGGGACAGGGGAACACCGGGGAGCTGTTTTTT. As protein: CASRPGQGNTGELFF.

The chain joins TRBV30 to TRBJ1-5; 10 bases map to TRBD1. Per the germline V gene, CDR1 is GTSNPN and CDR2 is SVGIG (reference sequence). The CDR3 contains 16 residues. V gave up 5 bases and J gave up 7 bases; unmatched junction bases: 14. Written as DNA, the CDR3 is TGTGCCTGGGGGAGCCCGACAGGGGGCTTTCGGCAGCCCCAGCATTTT. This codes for CAWGSPTGGFRQPQHF.

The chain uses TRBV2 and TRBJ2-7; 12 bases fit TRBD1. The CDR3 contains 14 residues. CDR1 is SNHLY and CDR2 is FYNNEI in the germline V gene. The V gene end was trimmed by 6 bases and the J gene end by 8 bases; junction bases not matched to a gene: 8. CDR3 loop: CASSRVGTGGKQYF. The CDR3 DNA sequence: TGTGCCAGCAGCCGCGTCGGGACAGGGGGCAAGCAGTACTTC.

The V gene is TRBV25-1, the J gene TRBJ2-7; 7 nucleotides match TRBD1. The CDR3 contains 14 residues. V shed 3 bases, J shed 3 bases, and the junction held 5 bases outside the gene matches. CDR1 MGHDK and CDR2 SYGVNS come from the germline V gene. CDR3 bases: TGTGCCAGCAGTGACCCCAACAGGGGCTACGAGCAGTACTTC. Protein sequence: CASSDPNRGYEQYF.

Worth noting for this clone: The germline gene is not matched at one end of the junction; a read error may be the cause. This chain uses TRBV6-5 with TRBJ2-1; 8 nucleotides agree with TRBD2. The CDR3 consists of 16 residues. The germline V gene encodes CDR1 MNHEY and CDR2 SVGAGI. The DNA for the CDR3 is TGTGCCTGCAGTTCCTGGAATAGCGGGGTTTACAATGAGCAGTTCTTC. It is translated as CACSSWNSGVYNEQFF.

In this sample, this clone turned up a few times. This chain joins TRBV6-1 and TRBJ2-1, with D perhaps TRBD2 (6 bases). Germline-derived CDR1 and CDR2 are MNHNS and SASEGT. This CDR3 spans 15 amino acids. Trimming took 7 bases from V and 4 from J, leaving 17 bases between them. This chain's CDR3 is CASTRDPVSYNEQFF. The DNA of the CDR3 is TGTGCCAGCACGCGGGATCCCGTTTCATACAATGAGCAGTTCTTC.

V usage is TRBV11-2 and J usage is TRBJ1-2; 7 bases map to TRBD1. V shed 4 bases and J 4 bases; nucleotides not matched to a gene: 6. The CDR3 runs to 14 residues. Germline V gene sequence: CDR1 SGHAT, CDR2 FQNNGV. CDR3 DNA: TGTGCCAGCAGCTCATCCGGGACAGCCTATGGCTACACCTTC. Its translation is CASSSSGTAYGYTF.

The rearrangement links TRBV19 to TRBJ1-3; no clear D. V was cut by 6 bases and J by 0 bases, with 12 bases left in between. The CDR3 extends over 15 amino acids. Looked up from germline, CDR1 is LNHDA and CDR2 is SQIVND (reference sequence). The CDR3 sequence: CASSIRQYSGNTIYF. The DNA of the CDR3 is TGTGCCAGTAGCATCAGACAATACTCTGGAAACACCATATATTTT.

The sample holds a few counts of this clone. In DNA, the CDR3 is TGTGCCACCAGCAGAGGTGGGACAGGGTCCTACGAGCAGTACTTC. Protein product: CATSRGGTGSYEQYF. The chain uses TRBV15 and TRBJ2-5, with TRBD1 matching over 9 bases. TRBJ2-7 matches the DNA end more closely, so the J call is doubtful. This CDR3 has 15 amino acids. Germline CDR1 is LNHNV and CDR2 is YYDKDF (reference sequence).